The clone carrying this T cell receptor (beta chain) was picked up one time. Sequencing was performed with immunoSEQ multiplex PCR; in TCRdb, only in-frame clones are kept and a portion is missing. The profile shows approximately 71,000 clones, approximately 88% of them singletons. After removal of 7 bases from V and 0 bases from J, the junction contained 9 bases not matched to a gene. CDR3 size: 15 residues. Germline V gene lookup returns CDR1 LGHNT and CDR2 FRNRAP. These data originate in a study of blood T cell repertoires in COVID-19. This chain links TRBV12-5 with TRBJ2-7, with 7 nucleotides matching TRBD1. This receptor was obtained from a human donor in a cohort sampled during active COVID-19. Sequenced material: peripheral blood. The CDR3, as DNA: TGTGCTAGTGCGAGGCAGGGGGTTAGCTCCTACGAGCAGTACTTC. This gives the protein CASARQGVSSYEQYF.